A single sample is the source of the 11 T cell receptor beta chains below, sequenced in a study of T cell changes during pregnancy in multiple sclerosis. Only in-frame clones appear in the TCRdb table, and some are missing; sequencing was by immunoSEQ multiplex PCR. The sample holds fewer than 70,000 clones, roughly 90% seen once. The source material was peripheral blood, sampled in the second trimester of pregnancy. Every receptor here comes from a female donor with multiple sclerosis, enrolled in a pregnancy study.

The chain is built from TRBV5-1 and TRBJ2-7; 7 nucleotides align to TRBD1. Trimming cost V 4 bases and J 6 bases; bases outside gene matches: 10. CDR1 is SGHRS, CDR2 YFSETQ, per germline. This CDR3 contains 14 residues. The CDR3 DNA reads as TGCGCCAGCAGCACGACAGGGTCGGTCTCCGAGCAGTACTTC. It is translated as CASSTTGSVSEQYF.

This clone was observed a single time. V and J are TRBV4-3 and TRBJ1-1, with D unclear. This CDR3 has 15 residues. Between the trimmed V and J ends, which lost 0 bases and 8 bases, there was a span of 16 bases. CDR1 is LGHNA, CDR2 YSLEER, per germline. The CDR3 reads CASSQDSQSGGEAFF. The CDR3 bases are TGCGCCAGCAGCCAAGATTCCCAAAGCGGAGGGGAAGCTTTCTTT.

The chain joins TRBV18 to TRBJ2-1; TRBD1 matches 9 bases. V was clipped by 3 bases and J by 7 bases; unmatched bases: 7. Per the germline V gene, CDR1 is KGHSH and CDR2 is LQKENI. The CDR3 covers 15 residues. The CDR3 protein is CASSPQGQGLNEQFF. DNA for the CDR3: TGTGCCAGCTCACCCCAGGGACAGGGATTAAATGAGCAGTTCTTC.

The chain has TRBV7-9 and TRBJ2-1, with 9 bases fitting TRBD2. The V segment lost 4 bases and the J segment 7 bases; nucleotides outside the gene matches: 14. There are 17 residues in the CDR3. Germline loops: CDR1 SEHNR, CDR2 FQNEAQ (reference sequence). The CDR3 loop reads CASSSDKIAGVVNEQFF. As DNA, the CDR3 is TGTGCCAGCAGCTCTGACAAGATAGCGGGAGTTGTAAATGAGCAGTTCTTC. Drawing the rest from reference TRBV7-9 and TRBJ2-1, the complete variable domain is DTGVSQNPRHKITKRGQNVTFRCDPISEHNRLYWYRQTLGQGPEFLTYFQNEAQLEKSRLLSDRFSAERPKGSFSTLEIQRTEQGDSAMYLCASSSDKIAGVVNEQFFGPGTRLTVL.

This clone appeared a single time. The chain couples TRBV6-1 to TRBJ1-5; TRBD1 matches at 7 bases. There are 16 residues in the CDR3. The V segment lost 3 bases and the J segment 5 bases; nucleotides outside the gene matches: 10. Germline V lookup: CDR1 MNHNS, CDR2 SASEGT. In DNA, the CDR3 is TGTGCCAGCAGTGATAACCCACAGGGGATCTATCAGCCCCAGCATTTT. Translated, it gives CASSDNPQGIYQPQHF.

The V and J genes are TRBV5-1 and TRBJ1-3, with D unresolved. This CDR3 has 17 amino acids. CDR1 and CDR2 from the germline V gene are SGHRS and YFSETQ. V was clipped by 0 bases and J by 0 bases, with 13 bases between them. In nucleotides, the CDR3 is TGCGCCAGCAGCTTGGATCCCACAGACTACTCTGGAAACACCATATATTTT. Residues: CASSLDPTDYSGNTIYF.

V gene TRBV6-6 combines with J gene TRBJ1-1; D gene uncertain. The CDR3 length is 14 residues. Between the trimmed V and J ends, which lost 0 bases and 4 bases, there was a span of 9 bases. The germline V gene encodes CDR1 MNHNY and CDR2 SVGAGI (reference sequence). The CDR3 is CASSYSEGGTEAFF. DNA for the CDR3: TGTGCCAGCAGTTACTCGGAGGGAGGCACTGAAGCTTTCTTT.

The J gene is TRBJ1-5, the V gene TRBV5-3; possibly TRBD1 for D (6 bases). TRBV5-3 is treated as an ORF (open reading frame) with a function not yet certain. V lost 4 bases and J lost 4, with 27 bases in between. The CDR3 has 19 amino acids. The DNA for the CDR3 is TGTGCCAGAAGCACCGACCGGGACCGGGACAATCCACCTAATCAGCCCCAGCATTTT. Its translation: CARSTDRDRDNPPNQPQHF.

This sequence joins TRBV18 and TRBJ2-2; TRBD2 matches at 10 bases. V was pared by 4 bases and J by 3 bases, with 5 bases of the junction left unmatched. This CDR3 region has 16 residues. Germline V gene sequence: CDR1 KGHSH, CDR2 LQKENI. The CDR3 nucleotides are TGTGCCAGCTCACAGAACCTAGCGGGAGACACCGGGGAGCTGTTTTTT. It yields the protein CASSQNLAGDTGELFF.

The rearrangement links TRBV6-1 to TRBJ1-1, with a tentative D call TRBD1 (5 bases). The V gene's germline CDR1 is MNHNS and CDR2 SASEGT. V lost 6 bases and J lost 1, with 15 bases in between. This CDR3 has 15 amino acids. The CDR3 sequence: CASRRSWGQNTEAFF. CDR3 in DNA: TGTGCCAGCAGACGATCCTGGGGCCAGAACACTGAAGCTTTCTTT.

DNA for the CDR3: TGTGCCAGCAGCGCCGGGATAGGCTTGGAATACAATGAGCAGTTCTTC. Its translation is CASSAGIGLEYNEQFF. The chain couples TRBV9 to TRBJ2-1; maybe TRBD2 (5 bases). The CDR3 extends over 16 amino acids. Trimming took off 3 bases at V and 4 bases at J, with 17 bases between the two ends. The germline gives CDR1 SGDLS, CDR2 YYNGEE.